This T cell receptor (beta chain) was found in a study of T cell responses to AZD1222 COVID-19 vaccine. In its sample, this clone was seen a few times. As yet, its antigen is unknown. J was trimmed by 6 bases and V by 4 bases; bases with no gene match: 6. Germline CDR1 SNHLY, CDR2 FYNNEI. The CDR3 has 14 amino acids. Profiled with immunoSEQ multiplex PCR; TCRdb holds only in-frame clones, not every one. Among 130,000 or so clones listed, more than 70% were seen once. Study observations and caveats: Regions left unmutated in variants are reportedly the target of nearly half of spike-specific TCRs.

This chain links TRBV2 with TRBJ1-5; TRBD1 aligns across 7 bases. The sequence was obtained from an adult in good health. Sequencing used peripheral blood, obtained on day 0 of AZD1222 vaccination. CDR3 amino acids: CASSVEQGGQPQHF. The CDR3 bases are TGTGCCAGCAGTGTGGAGCAGGGGGGTCAGCCCCAGCATTTT.